A selection of T cell receptor beta chains follows, all from one sample in a study of identifying expanded T cells in peripheral blood. The protocol was immunoSEQ multiplex PCR, while the TCRdb copy is restricted to in-frame clones and leaves out a portion. The table lists 60,000 to 70,000 clones, about four fifths of them singletons. Sequenced sample: blood. The receptor source for this set is a person aged 18 to 70 in good health. The CDR3 runs from the conserved cysteine through the conserved F or W. Each record gives: clone size, V gene, D gene, J gene, CDR3 DNA, CDR3 protein. The D gene is left open where the match is weak. Size tells how often a clone was seen (once, few, many) or the class of an expanded clone, and some rows leave it out.

clone size: -; V gene: TRBV12-5; D gene: -; J gene: TRBJ2-5; CDR3 DNA: TGTGCTAGTGCCCCGAGCCGCCACGAGACCCAGTACTTC; CDR3 protein: CASAPSRHETQYF
clone size: -; V gene: TRBV10-3; D gene: -; J gene: TRBJ2-3; CDR3 DNA: TGTGCCATCAGCCTGGTGGCTAGCACAGATACGCAGTATTTT; CDR3 protein: CAISLVASTDTQYF
clone size: -; V gene: TRBV7-8; D gene: TRBD2; J gene: TRBJ2-7; CDR3 DNA: TGTGCCAGCAGCCGAACTAGCGGTCCCTACGAGCAGTACTTC; CDR3 protein: CASSRTSGPYEQYF
clone size: -; V gene: TRBV5-1; D gene: -; J gene: TRBJ1-6; CDR3 DNA: TGCGCCAGCAGCTTGGACAGCCCTGTAATGGCCCTCCACTTT; CDR3 protein: CASSLDSPVMALHF
clone size: -; V gene: TRBV18; D gene: TRBD1; J gene: TRBJ1-1; CDR3 DNA: TGTGCCAGCTCACCCAGGACAGGGGACACTGAAGCTTTCTTT; CDR3 protein: CASSPRTGDTEAFF
clone size: -; V gene: TRBV6-4; D gene: -; J gene: TRBJ2-1; CDR3 DNA: TGTGCCAGCAGTGACTCCCAGGAGGGAGTTGAGCAGTTCTTC; CDR3 protein: CASSDSQEGVEQFF
clone size: -; V gene: TRBV27; D gene: -; J gene: TRBJ2-5; CDR3 DNA: TGTGCCAGCAGTCCATCCCTTAGGTGGCAAGAGACCCAGTACTTC; CDR3 protein: CASSPSLRWQETQYF
clone size: once; V gene: TRBV29-1; D gene: -; J gene: TRBJ2-1; CDR3 DNA: TGCAGCGTTGACCCAGGGCGGGTCAATGAGCAGTTCTTC; CDR3 protein: CSVDPGRVNEQFF
clone size: -; V gene: TRBV11-3; D gene: -; J gene: TRBJ2-4; CDR3 DNA: TGTGCCAGCAGCTTGGGGACCCGCGGAGCCAAAAACATTCAGTACTTC; CDR3 protein: CASSLGTRGAKNIQYF
clone size: -; V gene: TRBV7-6; D gene: -; J gene: TRBJ1-2; CDR3 DNA: TGTGCCAGCAGCCCCACAGGGAACCGCGGCTACACCTTC; CDR3 protein: CASSPTGNRGYTF
clone size: -; V gene: TRBV5-1; D gene: -; J gene: TRBJ1-1; CDR3 DNA: TGCGCCAGCAGTTGGGACCCAGGGTACGGCACTGAAGCTTTCTTT; CDR3 protein: CASSWDPGYGTEAFF
clone size: -; V gene: TRBV21-1; D gene: -; J gene: TRBJ2-5; CDR3 DNA: TGTGCCAGCAAAGGGGCTTCCCTTCGGGGGACCCAGTACTTC; CDR3 protein: CASKGASLRGTQYF
clone size: -; V gene: TRBV30; D gene: TRBD1; J gene: TRBJ1-5; CDR3 DNA: TGTGCCTGGGCATCAGGGGGTGATCAGCCCCAGCATTTT; CDR3 protein: CAWASGGDQPQHF
clone size: -; V gene: TRBV11-3; D gene: TRBD2; J gene: TRBJ2-5; CDR3 DNA: TGTGCCAGCAGTCCTGGGGCTAGCGGGAGGTACCAAGAGACCCAGTACTTC; CDR3 protein: CASSPGASGRYQETQYF
clone size: few; V gene: TRBV7-8; D gene: TRBD1; J gene: TRBJ2-1; CDR3 DNA: TGTGCCAGCAGCTTTGCCTACGGGACAGGGAAAGAAGATGAGCAGTTCTTC; CDR3 protein: CASSFAYGTGKEDEQFF
clone size: -; V gene: TRBV4-2; D gene: -; J gene: TRBJ2-3; CDR3 DNA: TGTGCCAGCAGCCAAGGAGTAGGGGCGGGGACAGATACGCAGTATTTT; CDR3 protein: CASSQGVGAGTDTQYF
clone size: -; V gene: TRBV5-8; D gene: -; J gene: TRBJ1-1; CDR3 DNA: TGTGCCAGCAGCTTGAGACAGAATTTGGGGAACACTGAAGCTTTCTTT; CDR3 protein: CASSLRQNLGNTEAFF
clone size: -; V gene: TRBV7-9; D gene: -; J gene: TRBJ1-6; CDR3 DNA: TGTGCCAGCAGCTTACGGGGGGGACTAAGGAGTTCACCCCTCCACTTT; CDR3 protein: CASSLRGGLRSSPLHF
clone size: -; V gene: TRBV19; D gene: -; J gene: TRBJ1-1; CDR3 DNA: TGTGCCAGTAGTACTACAGGGAACACTGAAGCTTTCTTT; CDR3 protein: CASSTTGNTEAFF
clone size: -; V gene: TRBV29-1; D gene: -; J gene: TRBJ2-2; CDR3 DNA: TGCAGCGCTGCCGTTCAGGGACCATGGGTAGCCGGGGAGCTGTTTTTT; CDR3 protein: CSAAVQGPWVAGELFF
clone size: -; V gene: TRBV2; D gene: TRBD2; J gene: TRBJ2-7; CDR3 DNA: TGTGCCAGCTGCCGACGAGGACTAGCGGCCGAGCAGTACTTC; CDR3 protein: CASCRRGLAAEQYF
clone size: once; V gene: TRBV6-4; D gene: -; J gene: TRBJ1-2; CDR3 DNA: TGTGCCAGCAGCCTCTCGTGGGGCGAAGGTGGCTACACCTTC; CDR3 protein: CASSLSWGEGGYTF
clone size: -; V gene: TRBV4-2; D gene: TRBD1; J gene: TRBJ1-2; CDR3 DNA: TGTGCCAGCAGCCTTGGGACAGGGGGCGGAATTGACAGTTACACCTTC; CDR3 protein: CASSLGTGGGIDSYTF
clone size: once; V gene: TRBV7-2; D gene: TRBD1; J gene: TRBJ1-2; CDR3 DNA: TGTGCCAGCAGCCTTACAGGGGGGGCTAACTATGGCTACACCTTC; CDR3 protein: CASSLTGGANYGYTF
clone size: -; V gene: TRBV19; D gene: TRBD1; J gene: TRBJ2-1; CDR3 DNA: TGTGCCAGTAGTACAGGGGGCCGGGAGCAGTTCTTC; CDR3 protein: CASSTGGREQFF
clone size: -; V gene: TRBV6-5; D gene: TRBD2; J gene: TRBJ2-3; CDR3 DNA: TGTGCCAGCCTCGGACTAGCGATTAGCACAGATACGCAGTATTTT; CDR3 protein: CASLGLAISTDTQYF
clone size: -; V gene: TRBV27; D gene: -; J gene: TRBJ2-7; CDR3 DNA: TGTGCCAGCAGCGTAAGTACCGGGACCGTTTTCTACGAGCAGTACTTC; CDR3 protein: CASSVSTGTVFYEQYF
clone size: -; V gene: TRBV9; D gene: -; J gene: TRBJ1-2; CDR3 DNA: TGTGCCAGCAGCGTCACACCGGGACGGATGGACTATGGCTACACCTTC; CDR3 protein: CASSVTPGRMDYGYTF
clone size: -; V gene: TRBV19; D gene: -; J gene: TRBJ2-7; CDR3 DNA: TGTGCCAGTAGTGGGTCTCGGACGACAGACGGATTATACGAGCAGTACTTC; CDR3 protein: CASSGSRTTDGLYEQYF